A single sample is the source of the 17 T cell receptor beta chains below, sequenced in a study of shared clonotypes between healthy human individuals. Positively selected for CCR7, the CD45RO-negative cells used as naive CD8 cells excluded terminally differentiated effector memory CD45RA+ cells. Measured with immunoSEQ multiplex PCR; TCRdb has only the in-frame clones, and not every one. In the table there are about 590,000 clones, around 95% of which are singletons. Sequenced: naive CD8+ T cells sorted from blood. These receptors originate from a woman aged 25 to 39 in good health.

The chain combines TRBV4-1 with TRBJ2-5, with TRBD2 as a possible D gene (5 bases). The end of the DNA is better explained by TRBJ2-7, so the J call may be wrong. Germline V gene data show CDR1 as MGHRA and CDR2 as YSYEKL. The CDR3 contains 13 residues. CDR3 residues: CASSQREYYEQYF. Here the CDR3 DNA reads TGCGCCAGCAGCCAGAGGGAGTACTACGAGCAGTACTTC.

This clone was seen just once. The chain recombines TRBV4-1 with TRBJ2-1, with 11 nucleotides matching TRBD2. Per the germline V gene, CDR1 is MGHRA and CDR2 is YSYEKL. The ends lost 5 bases at V and 5 bases at J; junction bases unmatched: 5. The CDR3 length is 15 residues. This chain's CDR3 is CASSYGTSGDNEQFF. CDR3 sequence (DNA): TGCGCCAGCAGCTACGGGACTAGCGGAGACAATGAGCAGTTCTTC.

This rearrangement joins TRBV10-1 to TRBJ2-1; D gene uncertain. From germline, CDR1 is WNHNN and CDR2 SYGVQD (reference sequence). The V end was cut by 8 bases, the J end by 10 bases, with 9 bases between. This CDR3 is 10 amino acids long. The CDR3 DNA sequence: TGCGCCAGCGGAACCCAGGAGCAGTTCTTC. Its translation is CASGTQEQFF.

The CDR3 region has the DNA TGTGCCAGCAGCCCCAACTCAGGGGTGGGCAATGAGCAGTTCTTC. Its translation: CASSPNSGVGNEQFF. The chain uses TRBV6-5 and TRBJ2-1; D might be TRBD1 (6 bases). Germline assignment: CDR1 MNHEY and CDR2 SVGAGI. Deletions cut 6 bases from V and 6 bases from J, with 18 bases between. The CDR3 consists of 15 residues.

The chain uses TRBV11-2 and TRBJ2-1, with 9 bases lining up with TRBD2. Germline V gene data show CDR1 as SGHAT and CDR2 as FQNNGV. The CDR3 has 14 residues. The ends lost 2 bases at V and 7 bases at J; junction bases unmatched: 3. CDR3 nucleotides: TGTGCCAGCAGCTTATCGCTAGCGGGGAATGAGCAGTTCTTC. Its translation: CASSLSLAGNEQFF.

The V and J genes are TRBV9 and TRBJ2-1; the D gene could be TRBD1 or TRBD2 (5 bases each). This CDR3 has 16 residues. Germline V CDR1 and CDR2: SGDLS, YYNGEE. The V end lost 0 bases, the J end lost 1 base, and 11 bases lay between the germline ends. Here the CDR3 DNA reads TGTGCCAGCAGCGTAGTCGGGGCTTCTTCCTACAATGAGCAGTTCTTC. Amino acid sequence: CASSVVGASSYNEQFF.

V is TRBV29-1 and J is TRBJ1-1; no definite D call. Per the germline V gene, CDR1 is SQVTM and CDR2 is ANQGSEA. The CDR3 length is 14 residues. Trimming took 7 bases from V and 0 from J, leaving 15 bases between them. The CDR3 sequence: CSAWVGIVNTEAFF. CDR3 sequence (DNA): TGCAGCGCCTGGGTAGGGATCGTGAACACTGAAGCTTTCTTT.

The chain has TRBV6-5 and TRBJ1-5; D not certain. This CDR3 is 13 amino acids long. Per germline, CDR1 MNHEY and CDR2 SVGAGI. Trimming took 5 bases from V and 7 from J, leaving 12 bases between them. In DNA form, the CDR3 reads TGTGCCAGCAGTCCCTTTATCGGGCAGCCCCAGCATTTT. Translated: CASSPFIGQPQHF.

This clone came up once. The V gene is TRBV14, the J gene TRBJ2-7, with 8 bases fitting TRBD2. Germline-derived CDR1 and CDR2 are SGHDN and FVKESK. This CDR3 spans 17 amino acids. Losses at the gene ends were 0 bases for V and 0 bases for J; bases not matched to a gene: 7. The CDR3 is CASSQEIGSGSSYEQYF. CDR3 coding DNA: TGTGCCAGCAGCCAAGAAATAGGCAGCGGGAGCTCCTACGAGCAGTACTTC.

The chain couples TRBV28 to TRBJ2-2; D is unresolved. This CDR3 is built from 12 residues. V lost 7 bases and J lost 7, with 10 bases in between. Germline loops: CDR1 MDHEN, CDR2 SYDVKM. CDR3 residues: CASNDGGGELFF. In nucleotides, the CDR3 is TGTGCCAGCAACGACGGCGGCGGGGAGCTGTTTTTT.

The chain uses TRBV5-1 and TRBJ1-5; D call uncertain. Germline V gene sequence: CDR1 SGHRS, CDR2 YFSETQ. The CDR3 totals 14 residues. The V end was cut by 4 bases, the J end by 3 bases, with 11 bases between. Here the CDR3 DNA reads TGCGCCAGCAGCCCCGGACTAAACAATCAGCCCCAGCATTTT. Translated, it gives CASSPGLNNQPQHF.

The rearrangement uses TRBV7-9 and TRBJ2-5, with D tentatively TRBD2 (5 bases). V was pared by 4 bases and J by 5 bases, with 17 bases between. CDR3 length: 15 residues. Germline CDR1 SEHNR, CDR2 FQNEAQ (reference sequence). The CDR3 DNA reads as TGTGCCAGCAGCTCCCCGTACACCCGAGGGGAGACCCAGTACTTC. Encoded protein: CASSSPYTRGETQYF.

The rearrangement links TRBV29-1 to TRBJ2-3; no definite D call. The CDR3 sequence is 14 residues long. CDR1 and CDR2 (germline): SQVTM, ANQGSEA. The V end was cut by 0 bases, the J end by 0 bases, with 7 bases between. The CDR3 sequence is CSVEDFPSTDTQYF. CDR3 in DNA: TGCAGCGTTGAAGATTTCCCTAGCACAGATACGCAGTATTTT.

This clone has a handful of counts. The rearrangement links TRBV9 to TRBJ1-1; 8 bases line up with TRBD1. V shed 4 bases and J 0 bases; nucleotides not matched to a gene: 11. CDR1 is SGDLS and CDR2 is YYNGEE in the germline V gene. The length of the CDR3 is 17 residues. CDR3 coding DNA: TGTGCCAGCAGCCCTCTACAGGGGGTATACATGAACACTGAAGCTTTCTTT. Amino acid sequence: CASSPLQGVYMNTEAFF.

The chain links TRBV27 to TRBJ2-5; perhaps TRBD1 as D (5 bases). Germline V gives CDR1 MNHEY, CDR2 SMNVEV (reference sequence). CDR3 length: 14 residues. V was pared by 2 bases and J by 5 bases, with 12 bases between. CDR3 DNA: TGTGCCAGCAGTTTAGGCCGGACAAGCGAGACCCAGTACTTC. Protein: CASSLGRTSETQYF.

The genes are TRBV27 and TRBJ1-3, with D perhaps TRBD1 (5 bases). The germline V gene encodes CDR1 MNHEY and CDR2 SMNVEV (reference sequence). The CDR3 has 13 residues. V was shortened by 7 bases and J by 4 bases, with 11 bases between the two germline ends. The CDR3 DNA reads TGTGCCAGCAAACCAGGGTTAGGAAACACCATATATTTT. Translated, it gives CASKPGLGNTIYF.

The chain has TRBV19 and TRBJ2-7; weak D call: TRBD2 (6 bases). Germline CDR1 LNHDA, CDR2 SQIVND (reference sequence). V was pared by 5 bases and J by 0 bases, with 11 bases between. The CDR3 extends over 14 amino acids. The CDR3 loop is CASSPPGLSYEQYF. The CDR3 DNA reads as TGTGCCAGTAGTCCCCCGGGACTCTCCTACGAGCAGTACTTC.